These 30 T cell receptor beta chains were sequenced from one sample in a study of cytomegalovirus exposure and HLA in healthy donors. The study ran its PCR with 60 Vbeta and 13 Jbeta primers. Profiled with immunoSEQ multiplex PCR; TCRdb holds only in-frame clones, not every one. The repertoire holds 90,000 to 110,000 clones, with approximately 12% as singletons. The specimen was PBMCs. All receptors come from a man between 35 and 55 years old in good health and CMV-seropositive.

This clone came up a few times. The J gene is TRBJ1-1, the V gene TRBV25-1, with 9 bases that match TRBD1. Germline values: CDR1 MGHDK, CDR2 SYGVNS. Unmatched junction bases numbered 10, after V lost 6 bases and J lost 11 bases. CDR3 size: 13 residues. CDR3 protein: CASSRDRVLNAFF. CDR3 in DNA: TGTGCCAGCAGCCGGGACAGGGTGTTGAATGCTTTCTTT. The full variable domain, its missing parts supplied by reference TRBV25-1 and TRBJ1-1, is EADIYQTPRYLVIGTGKKITLECSQTMGHDKMYWYQQDPGMELHLIHYSYGVNSTEKGDLSSESTVSRIRTEHFPLTLESARPSHTSQYLCASSRDRVLNAFFGQGTRLTVV.

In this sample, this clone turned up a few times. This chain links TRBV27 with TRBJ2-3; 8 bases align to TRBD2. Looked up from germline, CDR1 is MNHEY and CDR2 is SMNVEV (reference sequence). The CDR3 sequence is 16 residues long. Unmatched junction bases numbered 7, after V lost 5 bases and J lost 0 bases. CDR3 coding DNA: TGTGCCAGCAGTCCATTAGCGGGGACTAGCACAGATACGCAGTATTTT. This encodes CASSPLAGTSTDTQYF.

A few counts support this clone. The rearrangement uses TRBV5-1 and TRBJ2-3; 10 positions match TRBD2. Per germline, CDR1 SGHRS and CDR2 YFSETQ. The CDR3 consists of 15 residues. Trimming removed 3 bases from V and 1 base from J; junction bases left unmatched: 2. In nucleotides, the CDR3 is TGCGCCAGCAGCTCAGGGACTAGCGGCACAGATACGCAGTATTTT. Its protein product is CASSSGTSGTDTQYF.

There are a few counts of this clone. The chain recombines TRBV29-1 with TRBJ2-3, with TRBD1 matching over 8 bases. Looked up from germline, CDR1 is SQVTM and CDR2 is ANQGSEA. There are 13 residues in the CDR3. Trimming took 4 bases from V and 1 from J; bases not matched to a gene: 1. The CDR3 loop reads CSVGQGRTDTQYF. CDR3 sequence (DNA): TGCAGCGTTGGACAGGGGCGCACAGATACGCAGTATTTT.

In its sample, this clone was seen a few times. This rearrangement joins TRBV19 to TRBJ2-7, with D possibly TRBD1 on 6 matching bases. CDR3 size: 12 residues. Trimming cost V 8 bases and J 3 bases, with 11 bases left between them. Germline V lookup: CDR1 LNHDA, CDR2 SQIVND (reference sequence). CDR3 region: CASQDSIYEQYF. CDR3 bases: TGTGCCAGTCAGGACAGTATCTACGAGCAGTACTTC. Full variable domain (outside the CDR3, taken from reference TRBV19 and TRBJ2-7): DGGITQSPKYLFRKEGQNVTLSCEQNLNHDAMYWYRQDPGQGLRLIYYSQIVNDFQKGDIAEGYSVSREKKESFPLTVTSAQKNPTAFYLCASQDSIYEQYFGPGTRLTVT.

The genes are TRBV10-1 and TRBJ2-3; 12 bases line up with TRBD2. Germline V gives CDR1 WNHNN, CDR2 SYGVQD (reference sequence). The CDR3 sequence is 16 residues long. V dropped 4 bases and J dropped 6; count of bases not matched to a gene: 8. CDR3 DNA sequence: TGCGCCAGCAGTGGGGGACTAGCGGGCTTTACGGATACGCAGTATTTT. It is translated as CASSGGLAGFTDTQYF.

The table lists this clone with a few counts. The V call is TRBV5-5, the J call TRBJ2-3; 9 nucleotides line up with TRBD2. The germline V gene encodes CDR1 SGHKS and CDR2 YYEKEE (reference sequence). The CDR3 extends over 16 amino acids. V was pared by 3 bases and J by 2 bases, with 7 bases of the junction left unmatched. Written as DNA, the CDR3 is TGTGCCAGCAGCTCCGGACTAGCGATATCCACAGATACGCAGTATTTT. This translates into CASSSGLAISTDTQYF. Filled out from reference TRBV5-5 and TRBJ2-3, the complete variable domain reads DAGVTQSPTHLIKTRGQQVTLRCSPISGHKSVSWYQQVLGQGPQFIFQYYEKEERGRGNFPDRFSARQFPNYSSELNVNALLLGDSALYLCASSSGLAISTDTQYFGPGTRLTVL.

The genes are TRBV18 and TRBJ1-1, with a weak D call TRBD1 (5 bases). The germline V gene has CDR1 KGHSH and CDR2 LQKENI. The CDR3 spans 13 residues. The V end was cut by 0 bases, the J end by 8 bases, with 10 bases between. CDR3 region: CASSPPGGNEAFF. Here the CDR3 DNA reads TGTGCCAGCTCACCACCTGGGGGGAACGAAGCTTTCTTT. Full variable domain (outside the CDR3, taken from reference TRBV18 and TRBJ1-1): NAGVMQNPRHLVRRRGQEARLRCSPMKGHSHVYWYRQLPEEGLKFMVYLQKENIIDESGMPKERFSAEFPKEGPSILRIQQVVRGDSAAYFCASSPPGGNEAFFGQGTRLTVV.

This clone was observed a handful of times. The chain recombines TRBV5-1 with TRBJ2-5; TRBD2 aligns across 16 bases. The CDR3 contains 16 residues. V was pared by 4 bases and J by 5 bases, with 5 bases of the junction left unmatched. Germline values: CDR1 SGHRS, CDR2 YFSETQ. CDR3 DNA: TGCGCCAGCAGCGCCGGGACTAGCGGGAGGGTGGAGACCCAGTACTTC. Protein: CASSAGTSGRVETQYF.

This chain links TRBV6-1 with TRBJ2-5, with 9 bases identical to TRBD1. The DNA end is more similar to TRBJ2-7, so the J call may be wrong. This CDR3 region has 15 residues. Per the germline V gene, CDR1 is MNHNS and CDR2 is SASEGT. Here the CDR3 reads CASSDLWTGVYEQYF. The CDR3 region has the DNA TGTGCCAGCAGTGATTTATGGACAGGGGTGTACGAGCAGTACTTC.

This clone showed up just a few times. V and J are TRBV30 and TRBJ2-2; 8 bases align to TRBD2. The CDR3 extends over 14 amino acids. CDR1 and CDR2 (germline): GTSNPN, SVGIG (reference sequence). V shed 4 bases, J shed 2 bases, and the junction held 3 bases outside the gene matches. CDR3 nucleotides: TGTGCCTGGATGGGACTAGTTAACACCGGGGAGCTGTTTTTT. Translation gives CAWMGLVNTGELFF.

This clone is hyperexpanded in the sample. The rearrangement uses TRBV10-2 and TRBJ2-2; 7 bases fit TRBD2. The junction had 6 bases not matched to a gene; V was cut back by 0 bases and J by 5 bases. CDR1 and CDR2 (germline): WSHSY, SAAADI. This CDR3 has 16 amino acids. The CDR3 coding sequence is TGCGCCAGCAGTGAGTCTGGGCAGGGAGGGACCGGGGAGCTGTTTTTT. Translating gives CASSESGQGGTGELFF.

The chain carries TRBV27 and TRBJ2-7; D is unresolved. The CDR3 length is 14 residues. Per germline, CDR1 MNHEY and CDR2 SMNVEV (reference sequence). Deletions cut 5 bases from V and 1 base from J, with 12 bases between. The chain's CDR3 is CASSRLTASYEQYF. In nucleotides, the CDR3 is TGTGCCAGCAGTAGACTGACCGCATCCTACGAGCAGTACTTC.

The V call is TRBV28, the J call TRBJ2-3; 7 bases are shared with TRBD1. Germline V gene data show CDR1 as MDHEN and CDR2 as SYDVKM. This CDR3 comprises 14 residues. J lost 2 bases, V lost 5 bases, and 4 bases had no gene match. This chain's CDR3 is CASSKGQYTDTQYF. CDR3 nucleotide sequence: TGTGCCAGCAGTAAGGGACAGTACACAGATACGCAGTATTTT.

The CDR3 nucleotides are TGTGCCAGCAGACCCGGACTAGTTTCAGATACGCAGTATTTT. Translating it yields CASRPGLVSDTQYF. The rearrangement uses TRBV6-6 and TRBJ2-3; 7 bases align to TRBD2. The CDR3 totals 14 residues. Germline-derived CDR1 and CDR2 are MNHNY and SVGAGI (reference sequence). V was pared by 6 bases and J by 4 bases, with 7 bases of the junction left unmatched.

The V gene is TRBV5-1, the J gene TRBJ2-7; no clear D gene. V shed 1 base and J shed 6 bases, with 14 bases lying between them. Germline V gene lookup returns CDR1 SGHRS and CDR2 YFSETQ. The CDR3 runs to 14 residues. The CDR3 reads CASSLSLGVGEQYF. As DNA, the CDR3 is TGCGCCAGCAGCTTGTCCCTAGGAGTTGGCGAGCAGTACTTC.

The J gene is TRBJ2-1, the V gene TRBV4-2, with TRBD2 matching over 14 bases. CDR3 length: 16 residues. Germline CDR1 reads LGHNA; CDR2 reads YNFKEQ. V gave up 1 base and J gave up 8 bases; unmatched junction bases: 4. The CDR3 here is CASSQATSGREYEQFF. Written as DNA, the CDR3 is TGTGCCAGCAGCCAAGCGACTAGCGGGAGGGAATATGAGCAGTTCTTC.

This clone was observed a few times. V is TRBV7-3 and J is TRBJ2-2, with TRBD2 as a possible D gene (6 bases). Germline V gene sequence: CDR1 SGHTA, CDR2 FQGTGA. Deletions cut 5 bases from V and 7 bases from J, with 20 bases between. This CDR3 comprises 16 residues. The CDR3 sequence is CASSPLGGVFSGELFF. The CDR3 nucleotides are TGTGCCAGCAGCCCGCTAGGCGGGGTATTTAGCGGGGAGCTGTTTTTT.

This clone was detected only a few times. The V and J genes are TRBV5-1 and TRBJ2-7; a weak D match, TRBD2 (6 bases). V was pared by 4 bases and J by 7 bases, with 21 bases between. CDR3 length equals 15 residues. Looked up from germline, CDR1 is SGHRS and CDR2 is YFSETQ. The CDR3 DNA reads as TGCGCCAGCAGCCTCGGGGGTTCCTTCTACGAGGAGCAGTACTTC. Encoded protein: CASSLGGSFYEEQYF.

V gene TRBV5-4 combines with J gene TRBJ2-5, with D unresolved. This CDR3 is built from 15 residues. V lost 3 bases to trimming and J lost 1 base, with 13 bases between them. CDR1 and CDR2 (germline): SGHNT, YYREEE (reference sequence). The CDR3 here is CASSSRAGSQETQYF. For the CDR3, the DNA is TGTGCCAGCAGCTCCCGTGCAGGCAGCCAAGAGACCCAGTACTTC.

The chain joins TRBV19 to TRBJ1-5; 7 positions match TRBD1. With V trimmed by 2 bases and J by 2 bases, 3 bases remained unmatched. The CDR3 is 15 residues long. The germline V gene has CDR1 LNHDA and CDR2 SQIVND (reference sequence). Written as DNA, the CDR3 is TGTGCCAGTAGTATATTTGGACAGGGCAATCAGCCCCAGCATTTT. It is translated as CASSIFGQGNQPQHF.

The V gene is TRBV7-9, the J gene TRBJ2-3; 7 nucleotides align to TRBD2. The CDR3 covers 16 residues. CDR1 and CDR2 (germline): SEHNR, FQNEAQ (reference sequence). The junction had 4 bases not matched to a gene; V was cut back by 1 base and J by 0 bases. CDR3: CASSLGGGSSTDTQYF. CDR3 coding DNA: TGTGCCAGCAGCTTAGGGGGAGGGAGCAGCACAGATACGCAGTATTTT.

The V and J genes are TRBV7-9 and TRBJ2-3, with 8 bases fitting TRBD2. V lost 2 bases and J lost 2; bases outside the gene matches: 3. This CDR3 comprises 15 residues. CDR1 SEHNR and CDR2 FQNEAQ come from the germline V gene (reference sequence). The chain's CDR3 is CASSLLAGITDTQYF. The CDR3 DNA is TGTGCCAGCAGCTTACTAGCGGGCATCACAGATACGCAGTATTTT.

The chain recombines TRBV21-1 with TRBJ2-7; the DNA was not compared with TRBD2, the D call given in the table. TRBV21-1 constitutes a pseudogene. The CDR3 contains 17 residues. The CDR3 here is CASSPRQERDISYEQYF. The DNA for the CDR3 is TGTGCCAGCAGCCCCCGCCAGGAGCGGGATATCTCCTACGAGCAGTACTTC.

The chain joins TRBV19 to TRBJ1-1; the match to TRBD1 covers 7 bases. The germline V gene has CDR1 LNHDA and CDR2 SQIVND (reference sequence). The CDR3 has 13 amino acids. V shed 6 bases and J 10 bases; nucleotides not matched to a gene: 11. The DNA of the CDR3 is TGTGCCAGTAGGGAGCCTGGGGCAGGGGGAGCTTTCTTT. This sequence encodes CASREPGAGGAFF.

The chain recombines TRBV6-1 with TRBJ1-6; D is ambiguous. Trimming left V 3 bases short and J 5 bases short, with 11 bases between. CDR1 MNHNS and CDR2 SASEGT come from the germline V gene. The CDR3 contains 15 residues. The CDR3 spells CASSDVRGNNSPLHF. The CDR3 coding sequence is TGTGCCAGCAGTGATGTGAGAGGCAATAATTCACCCCTCCACTTT.

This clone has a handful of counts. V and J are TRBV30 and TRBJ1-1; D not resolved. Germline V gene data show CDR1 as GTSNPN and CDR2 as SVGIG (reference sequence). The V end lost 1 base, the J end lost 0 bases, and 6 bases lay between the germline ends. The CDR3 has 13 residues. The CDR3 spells CAWSAHMNTEAFF. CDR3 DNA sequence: TGTGCCTGGAGTGCACACATGAACACTGAAGCTTTCTTT.

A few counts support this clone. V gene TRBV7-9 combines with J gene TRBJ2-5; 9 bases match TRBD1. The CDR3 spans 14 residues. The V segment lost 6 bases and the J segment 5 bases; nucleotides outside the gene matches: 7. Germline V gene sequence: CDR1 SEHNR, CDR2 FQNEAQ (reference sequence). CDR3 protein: CASRDGTGRETQYF. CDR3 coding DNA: TGTGCCAGCAGAGATGGGACAGGGAGGGAGACCCAGTACTTC.

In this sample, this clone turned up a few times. The CDR3 sequence: CASSEPTGNSNQPQHF. CDR3 sequence (DNA): TGTGCCAGCAGTGAACCGACAGGGAATAGCAATCAGCCCCAGCATTTT. The chain joins TRBV2 to TRBJ1-5; 7 bases align to TRBD1. The CDR3 has 16 amino acids. J was trimmed by 0 bases and V by 2 bases; bases with no gene match: 4. In germline, CDR1 is SNHLY, CDR2 FYNNEI.

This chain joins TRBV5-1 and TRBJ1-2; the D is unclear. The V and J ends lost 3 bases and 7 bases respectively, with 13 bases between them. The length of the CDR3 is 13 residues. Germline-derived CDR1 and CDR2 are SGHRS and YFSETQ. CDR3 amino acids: CASSSLKSVGYTF. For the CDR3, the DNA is TGCGCCAGCAGCTCCTTGAAAAGCGTTGGCTACACCTTC.